This T cell receptor beta chain was found in a study of blood T cell repertoires in COVID-19. For the study at large: The study drew acute and convalescent COVID-19 samples from the United States, Italy and Spain. T cells, B-cell-depleted T cells, or PBMCs provided the cDNA or gDNA that served as material.

Original handling: Nucleated cell number was recorded as an estimate derived from reference gene primer amplification. Repertoires were generated with immunoSEQ multiplex PCR, while TCRdb's copy carries only in-frame clones and drops some. The D gene and trimming were derived from the DNA, and the V and J assignments and clone size from that table. Altogether 310,000 or so clones are present, 83% being singletons, with the ten largest covering 1% to 1.5%. Germline V gives CDR1 MDHEN, CDR2 SYDVKM. The V end was cut by 10 bases, the J end by 3 bases, with 9 bases between. This CDR3 spans 12 amino acids. This clone was counted once.

The chain uses TRBV28 and TRBJ2-2, with D possibly matching TRBD1 (5 bases). This clonotype was obtained from a woman aged 50 to 60 with acute or convalescent COVID-19. Sequenced sample: peripheral blood. This CDR3 is CAITGDTGELFF. Written as DNA, the CDR3 is TGTGCCATAACAGGAGACACCGGGGAGCTGTTTTTT.